The 32 T cell receptor beta chains listed next were all sequenced from one sample in a study of cytomegalovirus exposure and HLA in healthy donors. Primers: 60 Vbeta forward and 13 Jbeta reverse. Profiled with immunoSEQ multiplex PCR; TCRdb holds only in-frame clones, not every one. There are about 170,000 clones in the sample; about 85% occur only once, and approximately 2.5% lies in the top ten. Sequences were obtained from PBMCs. The source of these receptors is a man aged 25-40 years in good health and CMV-seropositive.

This sequence joins TRBV6-1 and TRBJ2-7; 9 bases map to TRBD1. Germline-derived CDR1 and CDR2 are MNHNS and SASEGT. This CDR3 spans 14 amino acids. The V and J ends lost 5 bases and 3 bases, in that order; junction bases with no gene match: 5. CDR3 nucleotide sequence: TGTGCCAGCAGTCCCAGGACAGGGGTCTACGAGCAGTACGTC. Translated, it gives CASSPRTGVYEQYV.

The V and J genes are TRBV7-3 and TRBJ2-2, with 8 positions matching TRBD2. The CDR3 covers 16 residues. The germline V gene encodes CDR1 SGHTA and CDR2 FQGTGA. V was clipped by 4 bases and J by 4 bases; unmatched bases: 8. CDR3 region: CASSSLAGLTTGELFF. As DNA, the CDR3 is TGTGCCAGCAGCTCCTTAGCGGGACTAACCACCGGGGAGCTGTTTTTT.

V gene TRBV7-6 combines with J gene TRBJ2-6; D is unresolved. Germline V gene lookup returns CDR1 SGHVS and CDR2 FNYEAQ. Trimming removed 5 bases at V and 0 bases at J, with 5 bases between. This CDR3 spans 14 amino acids. The CDR3 sequence is CASSPTSGANVLTF. The CDR3 nucleotides read TGTGCCAGCAGCCCTACCTCTGGGGCCAACGTCCTGACTTTC.

This clone was found once. The chain has TRBV5-5 and TRBJ1-2, with 8 bases that match TRBD1. Germline-derived CDR1 and CDR2 are SGHKS and YYEKEE (reference sequence). Unmatched junction bases numbered 3, after V lost 0 bases and J lost 2 bases. The CDR3 contains 15 residues. For the CDR3, the DNA is TGTGCCAGCAGCTTGGCCCGGACAGGGAACTATGGCTACACCTTC. Its protein product is CASSLARTGNYGYTF.

The gene calls are TRBV7-2 and TRBJ1-1, with D perhaps matching TRBD1 (5 bases). From germline, CDR1 is SGHTA and CDR2 FQGNSA. Trimming removed 1 base at V and 5 bases at J, with 14 bases between. The CDR3 covers 15 residues. DNA for the CDR3: TGTGCCAGCAGCTTAGTATTAGTCCAGGGAACTGAAGCTTTCTTT. Residues: CASSLVLVQGTEAFF. The entire variable domain, with the rest obtained from reference TRBV7-2 and TRBJ1-1, is as follows: GAGVSQSPSNKVTEKGKDVELRCDPISGHTALYWYRQSLGQGLEFLIYFQGNSAPDKSGLPSDRFSAERTGGSVSTLTIQRTQQEDSAVYLCASSLVLVQGTEAFFGQGTRLTVV.

The V gene is TRBV6-5, the J gene TRBJ2-7; 10 positions agree with TRBD2. The CDR3 sequence is 16 residues long. The trim removed 0 bases at V and 3 bases at J, leaving 5 bases unmatched. Germline V gene lookup returns CDR1 MNHEY and CDR2 SVGAGI. CDR3 in amino acids: CASSYSIGLADYEQYF. The CDR3 DNA reads as TGTGCCAGCAGTTACTCGATAGGACTAGCGGACTACGAGCAGTACTTC.

The CDR3: CASSSPGLGGYEQYF. The DNA for the CDR3 is TGTGCCAGCAGTTCACCGGGACTAGGGGGCTACGAGCAGTACTTC. The rearrangement uses TRBV27 and TRBJ2-7; TRBD2 aligns across 8 bases. The V gene's germline CDR1 is MNHEY and CDR2 SMNVEV (reference sequence). The CDR3 spans 15 residues. Trimming at V came to 4 bases and at J to 3 bases, leaving 8 bases not matched to a gene.

The CDR3 loop reads CASSLDVQGGRTQYF. CDR3 DNA sequence: TGTGCCAGCAGCTTAGATGTGCAGGGTGGTCGGACGCAGTATTTT. The chain couples TRBV11-2 to TRBJ2-3, with D possibly TRBD1 on 5 matching bases. The CDR3 spans 15 residues. The germline V and J ends were trimmed by 0 bases and 9 bases, with 16 bases remaining between them. Germline V gives CDR1 SGHAT, CDR2 FQNNGV.

CDR3 region: CASTRSRGIGEQYF. The CDR3 coding sequence is TGTGCCAGCACCCGGTCCCGAGGGATCGGCGAGCAGTACTTC. The chain employs TRBV11-2 and TRBJ2-7, with D possibly being TRBD2 (5 bases). The CDR3 length is 14 residues. The V end lost 7 bases, the J end lost 6 bases, and 19 bases lay between the germline ends. The germline V gene has CDR1 SGHAT and CDR2 FQNNGV. The full variable domain, rest sourced from reference TRBV11-2 and TRBJ2-7, is EAGVAQSPRYKIIEKRQSVAFWCNPISGHATLYWYQQILGQGPKLLIQFQNNGVVDDSQLPKDRFSAERLKGVDSTLKIQPAKLEDSAVYLCASTRSRGIGEQYFGPGTRLTVT.

CDR3 sequence (DNA): TGTGCCAGCAGCTCTGGCCCCAAGGAGAACTATGGCTACACCTTC. It codes for CASSSGPKENYGYTF. J is TRBJ1-2 and V is TRBV7-9; D not resolved. Deletions cut 4 bases from V and 2 bases from J, with 14 bases between. This CDR3 is built from 15 residues. In germline, CDR1 is SEHNR, CDR2 FQNEAQ (reference sequence). Full variable domain (missing parts from reference TRBV7-9 and TRBJ1-2): DTGVSQNPRHKITKRGQNVTFRCDPISEHNRLYWYRQTLGQGPEFLTYFQNEAQLEKSRLLSDRFSAERPKGSFSTLEIQRTEQGDSAMYLCASSSGPKENYGYTFGSGTRLTVV.

The rearrangement uses TRBV18 and TRBJ2-3, with 7 bases aligning to TRBD1. The V gene end was trimmed by 1 base and the J gene end by 4 bases; junction bases not matched to a gene: 2. This CDR3 is built from 14 residues. Per the germline V gene, CDR1 is KGHSH and CDR2 is LQKENI. CDR3 nucleotide sequence: TGTGCCAGCTCACCACAGGGGGCCCCAGATACGCAGTATTTT. This codes for CASSPQGAPDTQYF.

The chain has TRBV19 and TRBJ1-2, with a possible D match to TRBD1 (5 bases). Trimming removed 7 bases at V and 5 bases at J, with 20 bases between. CDR1 is LNHDA, CDR2 SQIVND, per germline (reference sequence). This CDR3 has 15 residues. Written as DNA, the CDR3 is TGTGCCAGTAATAAAGGGGCGGGGGTTGCTTATGGCTACACCTTC. This encodes CASNKGAGVAYGYTF.

The J gene is TRBJ2-6, the V gene TRBV10-1; 8 bases map to TRBD1. J lost 0 bases, V lost 8 bases, and 6 bases had no gene match. This CDR3 spans 16 amino acids. The germline gives CDR1 WNHNN, CDR2 SYGVQD (reference sequence). Written as DNA, the CDR3 is TGCGCCAGCGGTGGGACAGGATACTCTGGGGCCAACGTCCTGACTTTC. As protein: CASGGTGYSGANVLTF.

In its sample, this clone was seen a few times. The rearrangement joins TRBV4-3 to TRBJ1-2; D is unclear. The germline V gene encodes CDR1 LGHNA and CDR2 YSLEER. Trimming took off 1 base at V and 2 bases at J, with 5 bases between the two ends. The CDR3 runs to 13 residues. The CDR3 is CASSQVVNYGYTF. CDR3 DNA: TGCGCCAGCAGCCAAGTAGTCAACTATGGCTACACCTTC.

The chain recombines TRBV7-2 with TRBJ2-7, with a tentative D call TRBD1 (5 bases). Germline-derived CDR1 and CDR2 are SGHTA and FQGNSA. Trimming took 1 base from V and 2 from J, leaving 6 bases between them. The CDR3 covers 13 residues. The CDR3 nucleotides are TGTGCCAGCAGCTTAGGGGGCCCCTACGAGCAGTACTTC. Translated, it gives CASSLGGPYEQYF.

J is TRBJ1-1 and V is TRBV7-2; TRBD1 matches at 10 bases. Germline trimming cut 6 bases from V and 3 bases from J; bases unmatched to any gene: 10. CDR3 size: 16 residues. Germline CDR1 reads SGHTA; CDR2 reads FQGNSA. The CDR3 DNA reads TGTGCCAGCAGAGGTAGATTCGGGACAGGGGACACTGAAGCTTTCTTT. This codes for CASRGRFGTGDTEAFF.

This sequence joins TRBV5-6 and TRBJ1-2; 7 nucleotides line up with TRBD1. Per germline, CDR1 SGHDT and CDR2 YYEEEE. There are 14 residues in the CDR3. With 3 bases clipped from V and 2 bases from J, the junction kept 4 bases outside the gene matches. CDR3 residues: CASSSATGNYGYTF. In nucleotides, the CDR3 is TGTGCCAGCAGCTCCGCGACAGGGAACTATGGCTACACCTTC.

The rearrangement joins TRBV7-2 to TRBJ1-4, with D perhaps TRBD1 (5 bases). The V gene's germline CDR1 is SGHTA and CDR2 FQGNSA. The germline V and J ends were trimmed by 5 bases and 4 bases, with 11 bases remaining between them. CDR3 length: 14 amino acids. This chain's CDR3 is CASSAVGVNEKLFF. In DNA, the CDR3 is TGTGCCAGCAGCGCCGTAGGGGTTAATGAAAAACTGTTTTTT. Based on the CDR3 plus reference TRBV7-2 and TRBJ1-4, the full variable domain is GAGVSQSPSNKVTEKGKDVELRCDPISGHTALYWYRQSLGQGLEFLIYFQGNSAPDKSGLPSDRFSAERTGGSVSTLTIQRTQQEDSAVYLCASSAVGVNEKLFFGSGTQLSVL.

This clone was detected once. The sample has other DNA sequences that encode this CDR3 too. V is TRBV7-3 and J is TRBJ2-5, with 7 bases matching TRBD1. Trimming at V came to 5 bases and at J to 1 base, leaving 4 bases not matched to a gene. There are 14 residues in the CDR3. Per the germline V gene, CDR1 is SGHTA and CDR2 is FQGTGA. Here the CDR3 DNA reads TGTGCCAGCAGCCCGACAGGGCTCCAAGAGACCCAGTACTTC. As protein: CASSPTGLQETQYF. Variable domain in full (rest from reference TRBV7-3 and TRBJ2-5): GAGVSQTPSNKVTEKGKYVELRCDPISGHTALYWYRQSLGQGPEFLIYFQGTGAADDSGLPNDRFFAVRPEGSVSTLKIQRTERGDSAVYLCASSPTGLQETQYFGPGTRLLVL.

This clone was found a few times. The genes are TRBV11-3 and TRBJ2-1; TRBD2 aligns across 9 bases. After removal of 1 base from V and 5 bases from J, the junction contained 3 bases not matched to a gene. The CDR3 is 15 residues long. Germline CDR1 SGHNT, CDR2 YENEEA. CDR3 DNA sequence: TGTGCCAGCAGCTTAGGGGGCGGGAGGGACAATGAGCAGTTCTTC. Amino acid sequence: CASSLGGGRDNEQFF.

The CDR3 sequence is CAISVTGQIDSGANVLTF. DNA for the CDR3: TGTGCCATCAGTGTGACGGGACAGATTGACTCTGGGGCCAACGTCCTGACTTTC. V usage is TRBV10-3 and J usage is TRBJ2-6; 7 bases map to TRBD1. The CDR3 totals 18 residues. Germline V CDR1 and CDR2: ENHRY, SYGVKD. The junction had 9 bases not matched to a gene; V was cut back by 4 bases and J by 0 bases.

The gene calls are TRBV7-3 and TRBJ2-3, with 10 bases fitting TRBD1. Germline CDR1 reads SGHTA; CDR2 reads FQGTGA. There are 16 residues in the CDR3. With V trimmed by 0 bases and J by 5 bases, 5 bases remained unmatched. In nucleotides, the CDR3 is TGTGCCAGCAGCTTAACAGGGACAGGGGTGAAAGATACGCAGTATTTT. Its translation: CASSLTGTGVKDTQYF.

This clone was detected once. This chain connects TRBV7-3 to TRBJ2-2; perhaps TRBD2 as D (5 bases). The V end was cut by 6 bases, the J end by 8 bases, with 22 bases between. The CDR3 covers 16 residues. Germline CDR1 SGHTA, CDR2 FQGTGA. For the CDR3, the DNA is TGTGCCAGCAGTTTATACCGACCCGCTTCGGGAGGGGAGCTGTTTTTT. The encoded protein is CASSLYRPASGGELFF.

This clone was picked up a small number of times. The chain is built from TRBV4-3 and TRBJ2-5; 10 bases are a match to TRBD2. CDR1 LGHNA and CDR2 YSLEER come from the germline V gene. J lost 4 bases, V lost 5 bases, and 4 bases had no gene match. CDR3 size: 14 residues. The DNA of the CDR3 is TGCGCCAGCAGCACCAGACTAGCGGGAGAGACCCAGTACTTC. The encoded protein is CASSTRLAGETQYF.

This chain joins TRBV29-1 and TRBJ2-2, with D unresolved. This CDR3 comprises 14 residues. Germline CDR1 SQVTM, CDR2 ANQGSEA. V dropped 6 bases and J dropped 1 base, with 12 bases sitting between them. Written as DNA, the CDR3 is TGCAGCGTCGCTCGACACCTGAACACCGGGGAGCTGTTTTTT. Protein product: CSVARHLNTGELFF.

The table lists this clone with a few counts. The chain is built from TRBV7-9 and TRBJ1-1, with D hard to call. Trimming cost V 5 bases and J 4 bases, with 14 bases left between them. The CDR3 totals 14 residues. CDR1 SEHNR and CDR2 FQNEAQ come from the germline V gene (reference sequence). CDR3 DNA: TGTGCCAGCAGCCTCCAACCAGGCACCACTGAAGCTTTCTTT. This codes for CASSLQPGTTEAFF.

This clone was counted a single time. One end of the junction does not line up with germline, which may come from a read error. The V call is TRBV7-9, the J call TRBJ2-7, with TRBD1 matching 8 bases. Germline V lookup: CDR1 SEHNR, CDR2 FQNEAQ (reference sequence). CDR3 length equals 12 residues. CDR3 DNA: TGTTCCAGCAGTGACAGGGGCTACGAGCAGTACTTC. It specifies CSSSDRGYEQYF.

The chain uses TRBV7-2 and TRBJ2-5; TRBD2 might be the D (5 bases). CDR1 is SGHTA and CDR2 is FQGNSA in the germline V gene. Trimming shortened V by 0 bases and J by 2 bases, and 13 bases separated the two germline ends. This CDR3 has 16 amino acids. The CDR3 sequence is CASSLALGSGQETQYF. The CDR3 bases are TGTGCCAGCAGCTTAGCGCTCGGGTCGGGACAAGAGACCCAGTACTTC.

The rearrangement links TRBV7-8 to TRBJ2-1, with 14 bases aligning to TRBD2. Germline V gives CDR1 SGHVS, CDR2 FQNEAQ. The CDR3 has 20 residues. Unmatched junction bases numbered 8, after V lost 0 bases and J lost 1 base. For the CDR3, the DNA is TGTGCCAGCAGCTTAGCAGCCGGACTAGCGGGAGGCTCGTCCTACAATGAGCAGTTCTTC. Its translation is CASSLAAGLAGGSSYNEQFF.

V gene TRBV6-6 combines with J gene TRBJ2-2; TRBD1 is a possible D gene (7 bases). The CDR3 sequence is 14 residues long. Per germline, CDR1 MNHNY and CDR2 SVGAGI (reference sequence). CDR3 loop: CAATGTLNTGELFF. The CDR3 nucleotides read TGTGCTGCGACAGGGACTCTAAACACCGGGGAGCTGTTTTTT.

This clone was counted a single time. The chain uses TRBV18 and TRBJ2-1, with D perhaps matching TRBD2 (5 bases). This CDR3 is 15 amino acids long. Trimming took off 3 bases at V and 2 bases at J, with 11 bases between the two ends. The V gene's germline CDR1 is KGHSH and CDR2 LQKENI. This CDR3 reads CASSPVSGPYNEQFF. In nucleotides, the CDR3 is TGTGCCAGCTCACCGGTGAGCGGCCCCTACAATGAGCAGTTCTTC. Using reference TRBV18 and TRBJ2-1 for the parts outside the CDR3, the full variable domain is NAGVMQNPRHLVRRRGQEARLRCSPMKGHSHVYWYRQLPEEGLKFMVYLQKENIIDESGMPKERFSAEFPKEGPSILRIQQVVRGDSAAYFCASSPVSGPYNEQFFGPGTRLTVL.

The V gene is TRBV11-3, the J gene TRBJ2-1, with TRBD2 identical over 9 bases. The CDR3 is made up of 18 amino acids. V trimming: 1 base; J trimming: 4 bases; junction bases outside the gene matches: 11. The germline V gene has CDR1 SGHNT and CDR2 YENEEA. The CDR3 spells CASSLAPYASGTYNEQFF. CDR3 nucleotide sequence: TGTGCCAGCAGCTTAGCACCGTACGCTAGCGGGACTTACAATGAGCAGTTCTTC.